This T cell receptor (beta chain) derives from a study of identical twins. A universal primer site arose from template switching, and cDNA bore unique molecular identifiers. One entry per CDR3 protein, called by TCRdb with MiXCR from the 5' RACE reads. The sample contains more than 600,000 distinct CDR3 sequences, 18% of which appear only once. On this clonotype: Its matching antigen is unknown.

Study-level results: Shared out-of-frame alpha sequences (those common to twins) showed excess low generation probability.

Trimming left V 0 bases short and J 0 bases short, with 13 bases between. The CDR3 sequence is 17 residues long. Germline CDR1 reads SGHRS; CDR2 reads YFSETQ. The sample also formed part of further work on T cells expressing NK-cell markers.

The genes are TRBV5-1 and TRBJ2-1; D remains unclear. This clonotype was sampled from a woman between 18 and 29 years old in good health. What was sequenced was PBMCs. The CDR3: CASSLEGAVRSYNEQFF. CDR3 sequence (DNA): TGCGCCAGCAGCTTGGAGGGCGCTGTCCGCTCCTACAATGAGCAGTTCTTC.